The 19 T cell receptor beta chains given below trace back to one sample, sequenced in a study of control samples from healthy donors and cancer patients. Libraries were prepared by immunoSEQ multiplex PCR; TCRdb keeps only in-frame clonotypes and omits some of them. This table holds about 73,000 clones, around 95% found once. Source material: blood. Receptors originate from a woman aged 35 to 49 in good health.

This clone has a single count. This chain connects TRBV27 to TRBJ2-7; the D gene could be TRBD1 or TRBD2 (5 bases each). Germline loops: CDR1 MNHEY, CDR2 SMNVEV (reference sequence). V was clipped by 4 bases and J by 2 bases, with 9 bases between them. The CDR3 totals 13 residues. In DNA, the CDR3 is TGTGCCAGCAGTTGGGGGTCTACCTACGAGCAGTACTTC. Residues: CASSWGSTYEQYF.

This sequence joins TRBV30 and TRBJ1-2; D gene uncertain. The V end lost 1 base, the J end lost 8 bases, and 11 bases lay between the germline ends. The CDR3 covers 12 residues. Germline CDR1 and CDR2: GTSNPN and SVGIG (reference sequence). In nucleotides, the CDR3 is TGTGCCTGGAGTGGGTCCTCGAGGGGCTACACCTTC. This codes for CAWSGSSRGYTF.

This chain connects TRBV27 to TRBJ2-3; D may be TRBD2 (5 bases). CDR3 length: 15 residues. Trimming took 3 bases from V and 6 from J, leaving 16 bases between them. Looked up from germline, CDR1 is MNHEY and CDR2 is SMNVEV (reference sequence). CDR3 in amino acids: CASSFGPPRRDTQYF. The CDR3 DNA sequence: TGTGCCAGCAGTTTTGGTCCGCCTCGGAGGGATACGCAGTATTTT.

The rearrangement uses TRBV9 and TRBJ2-1; no definite D call. Germline loops: CDR1 SGDLS, CDR2 YYNGEE. This CDR3 has 13 residues. The V end was cut by 0 bases, the J end by 8 bases, with 9 bases between. The CDR3 DNA sequence: TGTGCCAGCAGCGTAGATGTGGTGGATGAGCAGTTCTTC. Protein: CASSVDVVDEQFF.

The chain carries TRBV24-1 and TRBJ2-1, with 10 bases that match TRBD1. V lost 7 bases, J lost 12 bases, and 26 bases stayed unmatched. CDR3 size: 19 residues. Germline values: CDR1 KGHDR, CDR2 SFDVKD. In nucleotides, the CDR3 is TGTGCCACCAGCTTCCGGGACAGGGGAAGGCGGGAGGCCCAAAGGGTGCAGTTCTTC. The encoded protein is CATSFRDRGRREAQRVQFF.

The chain carries TRBV6-5 and TRBJ2-3; TRBD2 is a possible D gene (6 bases). Germline V CDR1 and CDR2: MNHEY, SVGAGI. The CDR3 totals 16 residues. V dropped 0 bases and J dropped 0 bases, with 10 bases sitting between them. The CDR3 here is CASSYSSGQSTDTQYF. In DNA, the CDR3 is TGTGCCAGCAGTTACTCGAGCGGGCAGAGCACAGATACGCAGTATTTT.

The chain is built from TRBV28 and TRBJ1-3, with TRBD1 matching over 9 bases. The CDR3 spans 14 residues. Looked up from germline, CDR1 is MDHEN and CDR2 is SYDVKM. Germline trimming cut 5 bases from V and 2 bases from J; bases unmatched to any gene: 1. The CDR3: CASSRTGAGNTIYF. The CDR3 DNA reads as TGTGCCAGCAGTCGGACAGGGGCTGGAAACACCATATATTTT.

The chain is built from TRBV5-1 and TRBJ2-1; D may be TRBD2 (5 bases). V was pared by 0 bases and J by 15 bases, with 16 bases between. The CDR3 is 13 residues long. Germline V gene lookup returns CDR1 SGHRS and CDR2 YFSETQ. CDR3 sequence: CASSLVREGEGFF. As DNA, the CDR3 is TGCGCCAGCAGCTTGGTTCGTGAGGGCGAGGGGTTCTTC.

The rearrangement joins TRBV2 to TRBJ1-5, with D tentatively TRBD1 (6 bases). V shed 4 bases and J shed 0 bases, with 7 bases lying between them. The CDR3 has 14 amino acids. Germline CDR1 SNHLY, CDR2 FYNNEI. CDR3 sequence reads: CASSAGDSNQPQHF. CDR3 bases: TGTGCCAGCAGTGCAGGGGATAGCAATCAGCCCCAGCATTTT.

V usage is TRBV9 and J usage is TRBJ1-1; D call uncertain. CDR3 length: 12 residues. The V gene's germline CDR1 is SGDLS and CDR2 YYNGEE. V gave up 3 bases and J gave up 7 bases, with 10 bases separating them. This CDR3 reads CASSADGVEAFF. CDR3 coding DNA: TGTGCCAGCAGCGCGGACGGTGTTGAAGCTTTCTTT.

The J gene is TRBJ2-6, the V gene TRBV27; unclear D gene. The CDR3 length is 13 residues. Germline CDR1 reads MNHEY; CDR2 reads SMNVEV (reference sequence). V dropped 10 bases and J dropped 2 bases, with 9 bases sitting between them. CDR3 nucleotide sequence: TGTGCCACTACGCCAGCTGGGGCCAACGTCCTGACTTTC. As protein: CATTPAGANVLTF.

The V gene is TRBV3-1 (or the pseudogene TRBV3-2), the J gene TRBJ2-7; 12 nucleotides line up with TRBD2. Germline CDR1 is LGHDT and CDR2 is YNNKEL (reference sequence). The CDR3 consists of 15 residues. V shed 5 bases, J shed 2 bases, and the junction held 4 bases outside the gene matches. CDR3 nucleotide sequence: TGTGCCAGCAGCTCGACTAGCGGGGGTCCCTACGAGCAGTACTTC. Translation gives CASSSTSGGPYEQYF.

This clone was observed once. The chain joins TRBV7-9 to TRBJ2-7; 7 bases match TRBD1. This CDR3 is built from 15 residues. With V trimmed by 1 base and J by 3 bases, 6 bases remained unmatched. Germline loops: CDR1 SEHNR, CDR2 FQNEAQ (reference sequence). CDR3 residues: CASSLGQGEFYEQYF. The DNA of the CDR3 is TGTGCCAGCAGCTTAGGTCAGGGGGAATTCTACGAGCAGTACTTC.

The chain joins TRBV3-1 (or the pseudogene TRBV3-2) to TRBJ1-5; D not certain. CDR1 LGHDT and CDR2 YNNKEL come from the germline V gene (reference sequence). The CDR3 spans 14 residues. V was cut by 0 bases and J by 7 bases, with 10 bases left in between. The CDR3 DNA follows: TGTGCCAGCAGCCAAGATCATAGTCGCCAGCCCCAGCATTTT. Translated: CASSQDHSRQPQHF.

V usage is TRBV18 and J usage is TRBJ2-3, with a tentative D call TRBD1 (6 bases). The CDR3 totals 14 residues. Germline-derived CDR1 and CDR2 are KGHSH and LQKENI. V was cut by 6 bases and J by 3 bases, with 13 bases left in between. The CDR3 reads CASSLMQGTDTQYF. CDR3 DNA: TGTGCCAGCTCCCTAATGCAGGGGACAGATACGCAGTATTTT.

The chain recombines TRBV7-9 with TRBJ1-5; possible D gene TRBD1, 5 bases. From germline, CDR1 is SEHNR and CDR2 FQNEAQ (reference sequence). V was pared by 1 base and J by 2 bases, with 15 bases between. The CDR3 totals 17 residues. The CDR3 nucleotides read TGTGCCAGCAGCTTAGTTGCAGGGAATCGGGGCAATCAGCCCCAGCATTTT. This sequence encodes CASSLVAGNRGNQPQHF.

The rearrangement joins TRBV5-1 to TRBJ2-2; 9 bases map to TRBD1. V shed 0 bases and J 0 bases; nucleotides not matched to a gene: 0. This CDR3 has 16 amino acids. Germline V CDR1 and CDR2: SGHRS, YFSETQ. The CDR3: CASSLGTGANTGELFF. The CDR3 nucleotides read TGCGCCAGCAGCTTGGGGACAGGGGCGAACACCGGGGAGCTGTTTTTT.

The rearrangement links TRBV6-5 to TRBJ1-2; TRBD1 is a possible D gene (5 bases). V was shortened by 8 bases and J by 3 bases, with 16 bases between the two germline ends. The CDR3 sequence is 14 residues long. CDR1 MNHEY and CDR2 SVGAGI come from the germline V gene. CDR3 region: CASSRDWDDYGYTF. For the CDR3, the DNA is TGTGCCAGCTCACGGGATTGGGACGACTATGGCTACACCTTC.

This chain connects TRBV5-8 to TRBJ1-4; 7 bases align to TRBD1. J was trimmed by 0 bases and V by 4 bases; bases with no gene match: 3. The length of the CDR3 is 15 residues. Per the germline V gene, CDR1 is SGHTS and CDR2 is YDEGEE. The CDR3 sequence: CASSPGGATNEKLFF. In DNA, the CDR3 is TGTGCCAGCAGCCCAGGGGGAGCAACTAATGAAAAACTGTTTTTT.